This is a list of T cell receptor beta chains from one sample in a study of blood T cell repertoires in COVID-19. The table came from immunoSEQ multiplex PCR; TCRdb's copy has only in-frame clones and leaves some out. This repertoire shows some 210,000 clones, about four fifths found once; its top ten account for 8% to 9.5%. The sequenced sample was PBMCs or T cells enriched from blood (not recorded which). These receptors all come from a woman aged 45 to 65 with acute COVID-19. Each CDR3 is given with its conserved first and last residue. The D gene is left open where the match is weak. Rows give clone size only sometimes, using once, few, many, or a class for an expanded clone.

clone_size	d_call	v_call	j_call	cdr3_aa	cdr3_nt
.	.	TRBV7-8	TRBJ2-5	CASSFQTRREETQYF	TGTGCCAGCAGCTTTCAAACGCGCAGGGAAGAGACCCAGTACTTC
.	TRBD1	TRBV4-3	TRBJ2-5	CASSQRPGGPETQYF	TGCGCCAGCAGCCAACGTCCAGGGGGCCCGGAGACCCAGTACTTC
.	TRBD1	TRBV4-3	TRBJ2-3	CASSQDLRDRAYF	TGCGCCAGCAGCCAAGATTTAAGGGACAGGGCCTATTTT
.	.	TRBV7-9	TRBJ1-3	CASSIGDLSGNTIYF	TGTGCCAGCAGCATCGGTGATCTCTCTGGAAACACCATATATTTT
.	.	TRBV4-3	TRBJ2-2	CASSRQNTGELFF	TGCGCCAGCAGCCGACAGAACACCGGGGAGCTGTTTTTT
.	.	TRBV4-2	TRBJ2-7	CASSPTGGQGEQYF	TGTGCCAGCAGCCCTACCGGAGGCCAGGGGGAGCAGTACTTC
.	TRBD2	TRBV18	TRBJ2-1	CASSPQRDLYNEQFF	TGTGCCAGCTCACCTCAGCGGGACCTATACAATGAGCAGTTCTTC
.	TRBD2	TRBV15	TRBJ2-7	CATSRATSGGSSYEQYF	TGTGCCACCAGCAGAGCGACTAGCGGGGGAAGCTCCTACGAGCAGTACTTC
.	TRBD1	TRBV7-2	TRBJ2-3	CASSRDRSSDTQYF	TGTGCCAGCAGCCGGGACAGGTCCTCAGATACGCAGTATTTT
.	TRBD1	TRBV7-2	TRBJ1-6	CASSLDRNDNSPLHF	TGTGCCAGCAGCTTGGACAGGAATGATAATTCACCCCTCCACTTT
once	TRBD1	TRBV4-3	TRBJ2-2	CASSQLGTGGTGELFF	TGCGCCAGCAGCCAACTCGGGACAGGGGGCACCGGGGAGCTGTTTTTT
.	.	TRBV6-2/TRBV6-3	TRBJ2-5	CASSFRTAAQYF	TGTGCCAGCAGTTTCCGGACAGCAGCCCAGTACTTC
.	.	TRBV6-5	TRBJ2-5	CASSQSGTRQETQYF	TGTGCCAGCAGTCAGTCCGGGACACGCCAAGAGACCCAGTACTTC
.	TRBD1	TRBV7-9	TRBJ1-6	CASSPGQGENSPLHF	TGTGCCAGCAGCCCCGGACAGGGGGAGAATTCACCCCTCCACTTT
.	.	TRBV7-2	TRBJ2-3	CASSPMGGAGDTQYF	TGTGCCAGCAGCCCGATGGGGGGGGCGGGGGATACGCAGTATTTT
once	TRBD1	TRBV6-7	TRBJ2-6	CASSSDRGQGGANVLTF	TGTGCCAGCAGTTCTGACAGGGGACAGGGTGGGGCCAACGTCCTGACTTTC
many	TRBD1	TRBV4-2	TRBJ2-3	CASSQRQGAADTQYF	TGTGCCAGCAGCCAACGTCAGGGGGCAGCAGATACGCAGTATTTT
.	.	TRBV18	TRBJ2-7	CASSPRNSYEQYF	TGTGCCAGCTCACCACGTAACTCCTACGAGCAGTACTTC
.	TRBD1	TRBV5-4	TRBJ1-1	CASSPPPGQGTEAFF	TGTGCCAGCAGTCCACCACCGGGACAGGGCACTGAAGCTTTCTTT
.	.	TRBV30	TRBJ2-5	CAWSVLTGQETQYF	TGTGCCTGGAGTGTACTGACAGGTCAAGAGACCCAGTACTTC
.	.	TRBV9	TRBJ2-1	CASSVGGLGSYNEQFF	TGTGCCAGCAGCGTAGGCGGGTTGGGCTCCTACAATGAGCAGTTCTTC
few	.	TRBV5-1	TRBJ2-2	CASSLTQLNTGELFF	TGCGCCAGCAGCTTGACCCAACTTAACACCGGGGAGCTGTTTTTT
few	.	TRBV4-2	TRBJ1-1	CASSGRGATEAFF	TGTGCCAGCAGCGGGCGGGGGGCGACTGAAGCTTTCTTT
.	.	TRBV2	TRBJ1-1	CASSPGQGVTEAFF	TGTGCCAGCAGTCCGGGACAAGGAGTGACTGAAGCTTTCTTT
.	.	TRBV30	TRBJ1-4	CACIRTAENEKLFF	TGTGCCTGTATTCGGACAGCGGAAAATGAAAAACTGTTTTTT
.	.	TRBV4-1	TRBJ1-6	CASSTSLGGRYNSPLHF	TGCGCCAGCAGCACCAGCCTGGGGGGTCGCTATAATTCACCCCTCCACTTT
.	.	TRBV7-2	TRBJ2-5	CASSLRGGLETQYF	TGTGCCAGCAGCTTAAGGGGGGGTTTGGAGACCCAGTACTTC
.	.	TRBV5-1	TRBJ2-7	CASSLWTAYEQYF	TGCGCCAGCAGCTTGTGGACAGCCTACGAGCAGTACTTC
.	TRBD1	TRBV7-2	TRBJ2-3	CASSLQGATDTQYF	TGTGCCAGCAGCTTACAGGGGGCTACAGATACGCAGTATTTT
.	TRBD1	TRBV18	TRBJ2-7	CASSPPGGEQYF	TGTGCCAGCTCACCCCCAGGGGGAGAGCAGTACTTC
.	TRBD1	TRBV6-6	TRBJ2-7	CASRGTESHEQYF	TGTGCCAGCAGAGGGACAGAGTCCCACGAGCAGTACTTC
.	.	TRBV30	TRBJ1-3	CAWSRGSGNTIYF	TGTGCCTGGAGTAGGGGTTCTGGAAACACCATATATTTT
.	TRBD1	TRBV4-3	TRBJ1-1	CASSQDWTGVNTEAFF	TGCGCCAGCAGCCAAGATTGGACAGGGGTGAACACTGAAGCTTTCTTT
.	.	TRBV6-2/TRBV6-3	TRBJ1-2	CASSYPLGGLDYGYTF	TGTGCCAGCAGTTACCCGCTGGGGGGGCTGGACTATGGCTACACCTTC
.	TRBD2	TRBV6-5	TRBJ2-7	CASSYSITSGIYEQYF	TGTGCCAGCAGTTACTCGATCACTAGCGGGATCTACGAGCAGTACTTC